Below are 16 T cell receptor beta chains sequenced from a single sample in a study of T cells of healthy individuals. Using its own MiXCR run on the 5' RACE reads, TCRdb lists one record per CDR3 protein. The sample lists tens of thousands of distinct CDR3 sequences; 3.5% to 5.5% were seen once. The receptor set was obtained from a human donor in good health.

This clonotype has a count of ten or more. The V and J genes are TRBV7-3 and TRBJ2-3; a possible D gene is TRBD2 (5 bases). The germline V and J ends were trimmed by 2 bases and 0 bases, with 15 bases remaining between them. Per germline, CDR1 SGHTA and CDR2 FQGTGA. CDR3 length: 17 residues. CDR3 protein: CASSLGVNEGSTDTQYF. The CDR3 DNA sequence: TGTGCCAGCAGCTTAGGGGTTAACGAGGGTAGCACAGATACGCAGTATTTT. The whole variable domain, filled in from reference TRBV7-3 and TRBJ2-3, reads GAGVSQTPSNKVTEKGKYVELRCDPISGHTALYWYRQSLGQGPEFLIYFQGTGAADDSGLPNDRFFAVRPEGSVSTLKIQRTERGDSAVYLCASSLGVNEGSTDTQYFGPGTRLTVL.

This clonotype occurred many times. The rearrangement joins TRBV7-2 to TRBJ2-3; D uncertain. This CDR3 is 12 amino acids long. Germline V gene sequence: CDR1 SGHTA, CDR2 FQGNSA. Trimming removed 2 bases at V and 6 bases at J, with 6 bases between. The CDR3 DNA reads TGTGCCAGCAGCTTATACGCGGATACGCAGTATTTT. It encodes CASSLYADTQYF.

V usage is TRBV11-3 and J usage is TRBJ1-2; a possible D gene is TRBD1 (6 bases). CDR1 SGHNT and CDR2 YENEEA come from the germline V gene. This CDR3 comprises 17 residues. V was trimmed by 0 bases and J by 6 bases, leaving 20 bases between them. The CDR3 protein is CASSLDRRGGGRDGYTF. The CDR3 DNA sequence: TGTGCCAGCAGCTTAGATCGTAGGGGCGGGGGGCGCGATGGCTACACCTTC.

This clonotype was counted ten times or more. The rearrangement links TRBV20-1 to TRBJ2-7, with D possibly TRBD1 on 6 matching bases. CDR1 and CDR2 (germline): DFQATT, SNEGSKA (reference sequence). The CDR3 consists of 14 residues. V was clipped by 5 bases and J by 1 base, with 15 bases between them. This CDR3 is CSAGWGTQSYEQYF. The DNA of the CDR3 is TGCAGTGCTGGGTGGGGGACACAATCCTACGAGCAGTACTTC.

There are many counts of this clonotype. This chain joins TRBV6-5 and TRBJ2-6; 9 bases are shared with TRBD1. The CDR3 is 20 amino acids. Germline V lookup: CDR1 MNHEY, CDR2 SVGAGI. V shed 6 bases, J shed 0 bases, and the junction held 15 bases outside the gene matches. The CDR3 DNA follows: TGTGCCAGCAGCGCCGGGACAGGGATTTTAGCGGGCTCTGGGGCCAACGTCCTGACTTTC. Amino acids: CASSAGTGILAGSGANVLTF.

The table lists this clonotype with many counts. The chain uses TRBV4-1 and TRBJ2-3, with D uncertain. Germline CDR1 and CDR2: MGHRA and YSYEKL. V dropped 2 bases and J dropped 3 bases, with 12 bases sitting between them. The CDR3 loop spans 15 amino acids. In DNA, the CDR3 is TGCGCCAGCAGCCAAAAATGGCTCTTTACAGATACGCAGTATTTT. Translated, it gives CASSQKWLFTDTQYF.

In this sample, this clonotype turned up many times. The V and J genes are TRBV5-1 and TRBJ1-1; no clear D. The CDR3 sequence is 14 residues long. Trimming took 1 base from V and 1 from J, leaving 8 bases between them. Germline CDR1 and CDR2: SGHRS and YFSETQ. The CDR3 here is CASSLFWGNTEAFF. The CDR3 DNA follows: TGCGCCAGCAGCTTGTTTTGGGGGAACACTGAAGCTTTCTTT.

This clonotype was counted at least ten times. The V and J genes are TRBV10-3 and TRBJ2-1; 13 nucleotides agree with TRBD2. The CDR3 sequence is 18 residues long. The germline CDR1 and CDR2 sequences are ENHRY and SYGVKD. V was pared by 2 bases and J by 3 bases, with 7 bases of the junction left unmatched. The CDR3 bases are TGTGCCATCAGTGAGACCGGACTAGCGGGGGTACTCTACAATGAGCAGTTCTTC. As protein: CAISETGLAGVLYNEQFF.

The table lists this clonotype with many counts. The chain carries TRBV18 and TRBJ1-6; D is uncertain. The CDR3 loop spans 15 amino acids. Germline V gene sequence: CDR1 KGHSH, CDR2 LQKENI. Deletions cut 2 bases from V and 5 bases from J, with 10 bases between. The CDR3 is CASSPGTVDNSPLHF. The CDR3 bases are TGTGCCAGCTCACCAGGCACAGTTGATAATTCACCCCTCCACTTT.

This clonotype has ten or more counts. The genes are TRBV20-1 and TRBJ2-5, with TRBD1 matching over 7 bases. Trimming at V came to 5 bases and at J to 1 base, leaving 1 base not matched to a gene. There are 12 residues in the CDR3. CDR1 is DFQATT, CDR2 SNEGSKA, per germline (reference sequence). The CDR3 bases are TGCAGTGCTTACAGGGGCCAAGAGACCCAGTACTTC. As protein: CSAYRGQETQYF.

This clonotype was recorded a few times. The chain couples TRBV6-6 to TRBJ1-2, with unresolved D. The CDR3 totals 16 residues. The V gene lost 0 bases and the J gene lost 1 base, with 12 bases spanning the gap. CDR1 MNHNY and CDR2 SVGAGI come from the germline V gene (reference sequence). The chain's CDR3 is CASSYSAQSLNYGYTF. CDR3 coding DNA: TGTGCCAGCAGTTACTCGGCTCAGTCGCTTAACTATGGCTACACCTTC.

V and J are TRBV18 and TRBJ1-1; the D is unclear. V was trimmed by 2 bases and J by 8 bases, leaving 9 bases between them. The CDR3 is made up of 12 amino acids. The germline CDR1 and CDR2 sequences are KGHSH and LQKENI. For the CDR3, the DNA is TGTGCCAGCTCACCAACCGGGCCAGAAGCTTTCTTT. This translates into CASSPTGPEAFF.

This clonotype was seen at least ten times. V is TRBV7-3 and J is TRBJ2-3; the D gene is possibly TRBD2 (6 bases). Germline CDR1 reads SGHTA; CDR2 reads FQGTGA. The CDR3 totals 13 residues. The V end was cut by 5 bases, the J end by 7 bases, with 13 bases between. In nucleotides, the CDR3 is TGTGCCAGCAGCCCCACCGGGAGCAATACGCAGTATTTT. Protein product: CASSPTGSNTQYF.

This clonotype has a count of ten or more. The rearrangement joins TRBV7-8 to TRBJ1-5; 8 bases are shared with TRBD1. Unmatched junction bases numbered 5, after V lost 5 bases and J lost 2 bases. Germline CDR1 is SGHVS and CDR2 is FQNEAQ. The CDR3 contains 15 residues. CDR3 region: CASSLDRGGNQPQHF. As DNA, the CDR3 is TGTGCCAGCAGCCTAGACAGGGGCGGCAATCAGCCCCAGCATTTT.

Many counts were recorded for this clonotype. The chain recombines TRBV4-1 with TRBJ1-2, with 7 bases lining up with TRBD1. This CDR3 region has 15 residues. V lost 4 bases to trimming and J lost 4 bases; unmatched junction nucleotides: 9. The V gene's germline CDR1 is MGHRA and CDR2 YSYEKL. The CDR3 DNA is TGCGCCAGCAGCCCGCAGACAGGGAACAGCTATGGCTACACCTTC. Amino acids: CASSPQTGNSYGYTF.

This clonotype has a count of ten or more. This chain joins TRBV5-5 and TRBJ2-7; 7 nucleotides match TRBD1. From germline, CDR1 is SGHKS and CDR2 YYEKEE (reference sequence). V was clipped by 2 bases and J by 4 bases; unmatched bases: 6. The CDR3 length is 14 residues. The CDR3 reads CASSLQGWTYEQYF. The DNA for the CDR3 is TGTGCCAGCAGCTTACAGGGGTGGACGTACGAGCAGTACTTC.